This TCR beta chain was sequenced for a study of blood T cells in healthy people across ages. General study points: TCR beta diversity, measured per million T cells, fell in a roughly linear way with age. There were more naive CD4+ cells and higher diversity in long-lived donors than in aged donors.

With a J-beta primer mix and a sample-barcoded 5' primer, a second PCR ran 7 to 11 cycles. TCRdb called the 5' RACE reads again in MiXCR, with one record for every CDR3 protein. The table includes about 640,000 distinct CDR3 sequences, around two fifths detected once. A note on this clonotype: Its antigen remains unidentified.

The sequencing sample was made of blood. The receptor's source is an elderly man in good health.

The CDR3 here is CSARVDGRADTQYF. The CDR3 coding sequence is TGCAGTGCTAGAGTTGACGGTCGAGCAGATACGCAGTATTTT. The genes are TRBV20-1 and TRBJ2-3; D is ambiguous. V was cut by 1 base and J by 4 bases, with 12 bases left in between. Germline CDR1 DFQATT, CDR2 SNEGSKA (reference sequence). CDR3 length equals 14 residues.